The 27 T cell receptor beta chains in this list originate from one sample, sequenced in a study of cytomegalovirus exposure and HLA in healthy donors. In the PCR, 60 Vbeta and 13 Jbeta primers were used. The method was immunoSEQ multiplex PCR; TCRdb's version includes in-frame clones alone and lacks a portion of them. The sample has about 99,000 clones, roughly 9.1% seen once. Source material: PBMCs. The receptors were gathered from a man aged 40-50 years in good health and CMV-seropositive.

This rearrangement joins TRBV27 to TRBJ2-5, with 7 bases aligning to TRBD1. CDR1 and CDR2 from the germline V gene are MNHEY and SMNVEV (reference sequence). This CDR3 contains 16 residues. Germline trimming cut 5 bases from V and 0 bases from J; bases unmatched to any gene: 9. Here the CDR3 reads CASSPIAGQDQETQYF. The CDR3 region has the DNA TGTGCCAGCAGTCCTATCGCCGGACAGGACCAAGAGACCCAGTACTTC.

This clone was picked up a small number of times. The CDR3 region is CASSPGTGFPDTQYF. The CDR3 region has the DNA TGTGCCAGCAGTCCCGGGACAGGGTTCCCAGATACGCAGTATTTT. The chain carries TRBV6-1 and TRBJ2-3; 9 bases fit TRBD1. The CDR3 extends over 15 amino acids. The V segment lost 5 bases and the J segment 4 bases; nucleotides outside the gene matches: 7. Germline V gene lookup returns CDR1 MNHNS and CDR2 SASEGT.

Here the CDR3 DNA reads TGCGCCAGCAGCTTGGGGGCAAACACTGAAGCTTTCTTT. It is translated as CASSLGANTEAFF. V gene TRBV5-1 combines with J gene TRBJ1-1; D not certain. V lost 0 bases, J lost 2 bases, and 5 bases lay in between. The CDR3 extends over 13 amino acids. Germline loops: CDR1 SGHRS, CDR2 YFSETQ.

V gene TRBV7-2 combines with J gene TRBJ1-1; TRBD1 matches at 8 bases. Trimming cost V 1 base and J 4 bases; bases outside gene matches: 5. The CDR3 length is 15 residues. Germline CDR1 is SGHTA and CDR2 is FQGNSA. The CDR3 loop is CASSLVRQGATEAFF. Written as DNA, the CDR3 is TGTGCCAGCAGCTTAGTACGGCAGGGGGCCACTGAAGCTTTCTTT. Drawing the rest from reference TRBV7-2 and TRBJ1-1, the complete variable domain is GAGVSQSPSNKVTEKGKDVELRCDPISGHTALYWYRQSLGQGLEFLIYFQGNSAPDKSGLPSDRFSAERTGGSVSTLTIQRTQQEDSAVYLCASSLVRQGATEAFFGQGTRLTVV.

The chain couples TRBV15 to TRBJ2-2, with 9 bases lining up with TRBD1. The CDR3 covers 16 residues. The V gene end was trimmed by 4 bases and the J gene end by 3 bases; junction bases not matched to a gene: 6. Germline V lookup: CDR1 LNHNV, CDR2 YYDKDF (reference sequence). CDR3 protein: CATSTGQGKYTGELFF. CDR3 DNA: TGTGCCACCAGCACGGGACAGGGCAAATACACCGGGGAGCTGTTTTTT.

This clone was observed a handful of times. This CDR3 reads CAWSVASAGEQYF. CDR3 DNA: TGTGCCTGGAGTGTCGCTAGCGCGGGAGAGCAGTACTTC. This chain joins TRBV30 and TRBJ2-7; D perhaps matches TRBD2 (6 bases). Trimming took off 0 bases at V and 7 bases at J, with 13 bases between the two ends. Germline CDR1 reads GTSNPN; CDR2 reads SVGIG (reference sequence). The CDR3 consists of 13 residues.

This sequence joins TRBV7-2 and TRBJ1-4; 7 nucleotides align to TRBD1. The length of the CDR3 is 14 residues. J gave up 4 bases and V 5 bases, and 4 bases lay outside the gene matches. Germline V gene data show CDR1 as SGHTA and CDR2 as FQGNSA. CDR3 region: CASSTGTDNEKLFF. The CDR3, as DNA: TGTGCCAGCAGCACCGGGACAGATAATGAAAAACTGTTTTTT.

This clone was counted between two and nine times. The J gene is TRBJ2-5, the V gene TRBV5-1; 7 bases are shared with TRBD1. Germline assignment: CDR1 SGHRS and CDR2 YFSETQ. Trimming at V came to 3 bases and at J to 1 base, leaving 3 bases not matched to a gene. The CDR3 has 14 residues. Here the CDR3 reads CASSSGQPQETQYF. The CDR3 bases are TGCGCCAGCAGCTCGGGACAGCCCCAAGAGACCCAGTACTTC.

This clone was seen only a few times. The J gene is TRBJ2-1, the V gene TRBV4-1; TRBD2 aligns across 9 bases. The CDR3 sequence is 16 residues long. Trimming removed 0 bases from V and 2 bases from J; junction bases left unmatched: 2. Germline V lookup: CDR1 MGHRA, CDR2 YSYEKL. The CDR3 nucleotides are TGCGCCAGCAGCCAAGATGGCGGGAGGGCCTACAATGAGCAGTTCTTC. This codes for CASSQDGGRAYNEQFF.

Only a few counts were recorded for this clone. The rearrangement uses TRBV7-9 and TRBJ1-1; 10 bases align to TRBD1. J was trimmed by 0 bases and V by 5 bases; bases with no gene match: 3. This CDR3 has 15 residues. Germline CDR1 and CDR2: SEHNR and FQNEAQ (reference sequence). The CDR3 DNA reads as TGTGCCAGCAGCCCCGGGACAGGGGTGAACACTGAAGCTTTCTTT. The encoded protein is CASSPGTGVNTEAFF. The variable domain in full, completed from reference TRBV7-9 and TRBJ1-1, reads DTGVSQNPRHKITKRGQNVTFRCDPISEHNRLYWYRQTLGQGPEFLTYFQNEAQLEKSRLLSDRFSAERPKGSFSTLEIQRTEQGDSAMYLCASSPGTGVNTEAFFGQGTRLTVV.

This clone was counted between two and nine times. The rearrangement links TRBV10-2 to TRBJ1-2; 9 positions agree with TRBD1. Germline V CDR1 and CDR2: WSHSY, SAAADI. The CDR3 runs to 13 residues. Germline trimming cut 4 bases from V and 6 bases from J; bases unmatched to any gene: 3. CDR3: CASSGGTGNGYTF. In DNA, the CDR3 is TGCGCCAGCAGTGGGGGGACAGGGAATGGCTACACCTTC.

This rearrangement joins TRBV29-1 to TRBJ1-1; D not certain. Germline V lookup: CDR1 SQVTM, CDR2 ANQGSEA. V was clipped by 2 bases and J by 1 base, with 8 bases between them. The CDR3 totals 13 residues. The DNA for the CDR3 is TGCAGCGTTGAAACCACGGGGAACACTGAAGCTTTCTTT. It translates to CSVETTGNTEAFF. The full variable domain, with the rest looked up from reference TRBV29-1 and TRBJ1-1, is SAVISQKPSRDICQRGTSLTIQCQVDSQVTMMFWYRQQPGQSLTLIATANQGSEATYESGFVIDKFPISRPNLTFSTLTVSNMSPEDSSIYLCSVETTGNTEAFFGQGTRLTVV.

The chain employs TRBV6-4 and TRBJ2-2, with a tentative D call TRBD2 (5 bases). This CDR3 has 14 amino acids. Trimming removed 4 bases at V and 2 bases at J, with 8 bases between. Germline CDR1 and CDR2: MRHNA and SNTAGT. In DNA, the CDR3 is TGTGCCAGCAGTGTCGGGGTTAACACCGGGGAGCTGTTTTTT. It codes for CASSVGVNTGELFF.

The V and J genes are TRBV2 and TRBJ2-5; 7 nucleotides line up with TRBD1. Germline loops: CDR1 SNHLY, CDR2 FYNNEI. The CDR3 spans 11 residues. The trim removed 8 bases at V and 3 bases at J, leaving 0 bases unmatched. CDR3 sequence (DNA): TGTGCCAGCGACAGGGAAGAGACCCAGTACTTC. It is translated as CASDREETQYF.

This sequence joins TRBV7-9 and TRBJ2-1; the match to TRBD2 covers 7 bases. The CDR3 runs 15 residues. Germline V gene data show CDR1 as SEHNR and CDR2 as FQNEAQ (reference sequence). Trimming took 1 base from V and 4 from J; bases not matched to a gene: 4. The CDR3 DNA follows: TGTGCCAGCAGCTTAGGGGGGGGACTATACAATGAGCAGTTCTTC. Encoded protein: CASSLGGGLYNEQFF.

This clone was seen more than once but under ten times. The chain has TRBV6-5 and TRBJ2-7, with a possible D match to TRBD2 (6 bases). V shed 6 bases and J shed 2 bases, with 17 bases lying between them. Germline V lookup: CDR1 MNHEY, CDR2 SVGAGI. The CDR3 runs 15 residues. The CDR3: CASSGGLENPYEQYF. The DNA for the CDR3 is TGTGCCAGCAGCGGGGGACTCGAGAACCCCTACGAGCAGTACTTC.

This clone was recorded a few times. The genes are TRBV5-1 and TRBJ1-4; possible D gene TRBD1, 6 bases. V was shortened by 4 bases and J by 7 bases, with 20 bases between the two germline ends. Germline CDR1 reads SGHRS; CDR2 reads YFSETQ. The CDR3 loop spans 16 amino acids. CDR3 sequence reads: CASSGATGTYTEKLFF. The CDR3 DNA reads as TGCGCCAGCAGCGGTGCGACTGGGACATATACTGAAAAACTGTTTTTT.

This clone has just a few counts. This CDR3 reads CASSRGTDTQYF. The CDR3 DNA reads TGTGCCAGCAGCCGGGGGACAGATACGCAGTATTTT. This sequence joins TRBV27 and TRBJ2-3; tentative D call: TRBD2 (6 bases). The V end was cut by 6 bases, the J end by 3 bases, with 7 bases between. The germline gives CDR1 MNHEY, CDR2 SMNVEV (reference sequence). The CDR3 covers 12 residues.

J is TRBJ2-1 and V is TRBV28; 11 nucleotides align to TRBD2. CDR1 and CDR2 from the germline V gene are MDHEN and SYDVKM. V gave up 1 base and J gave up 3 bases; unmatched junction bases: 8. The CDR3 runs 18 residues. CDR3 residues: CASSLYSPTSGSYNEQFF. The CDR3 bases are TGTGCCAGCAGTTTATATTCCCCCACTAGCGGGAGCTACAATGAGCAGTTCTTC.

V usage is TRBV6-1 and J usage is TRBJ1-1; no clear D gene. The CDR3 extends over 13 amino acids. Trimming removed 2 bases from V and 5 bases from J, with 9 bases in between. Germline CDR1 MNHNS, CDR2 SASEGT. The CDR3 spells CASSEIWETEAFF. The CDR3 DNA is TGTGCCAGCAGTGAAATTTGGGAGACTGAAGCTTTCTTT.

V gene TRBV5-8 combines with J gene TRBJ2-3; 10 bases match TRBD1. CDR3 length equals 14 residues. V was clipped by 4 bases and J by 4 bases; unmatched bases: 3. Per the germline V gene, CDR1 is SGHTS and CDR2 is YDEGEE. The CDR3 spells CASSTGQGPDTQYF. CDR3 coding DNA: TGTGCCAGCAGCACGGGACAGGGGCCAGATACGCAGTATTTT.

This chain links TRBV2 with TRBJ1-5; D possibly corresponds to TRBD1 (5 bases). This CDR3 has 16 residues. The germline CDR1 and CDR2 sequences are SNHLY and FYNNEI. Trimming removed 2 bases from V and 3 bases from J, with 14 bases in between. The CDR3 is CASSEFQGFLNQPQHF. The CDR3 DNA reads as TGTGCCAGCAGTGAATTCCAGGGCTTCCTCAATCAGCCCCAGCATTTT.

With regard to this clone: A read error may produce the germline difference seen at one junction end. The CDR3 is CASSIGLADTDTQYF. In DNA form, the CDR3 reads TGTGCTAGCAGCATCGGACTAGCGGACACAGATACGCAGTATTTT. This sequence joins TRBV7-7 and TRBJ2-3; 10 bases map to TRBD2. Germline V lookup: CDR1 SSHAT, CDR2 FNYEAQ (reference sequence). The CDR3 runs 15 residues.

The chain joins TRBV2 to TRBJ1-1, with D unresolved. The CDR3 loop spans 13 amino acids. The germline CDR1 and CDR2 sequences are SNHLY and FYNNEI. V lost 4 bases to trimming and J lost 4 bases, with 10 bases between them. The CDR3 sequence is CASSAREGTEAFF. DNA of the CDR3: TGTGCCAGCAGTGCCCGGGAGGGCACTGAAGCTTTCTTT.

This clone was seen a few times. The gene calls are TRBV7-2 and TRBJ2-7, with 8 bases identical to TRBD2. Germline CDR1 is SGHTA and CDR2 is FQGNSA. J lost 0 bases, V lost 5 bases, and 6 bases had no gene match. The CDR3 consists of 15 residues. The CDR3 spells CASSISGESSYEQYF. Written as DNA, the CDR3 is TGTGCCAGCAGCATTAGCGGGGAAAGCTCCTACGAGCAGTACTTC.

The chain couples TRBV2 to TRBJ2-6; D ambiguous. The germline V and J ends were trimmed by 7 bases and 1 base, with 17 bases remaining between them. The germline V gene encodes CDR1 SNHLY and CDR2 FYNNEI. The length of the CDR3 is 17 residues. The CDR3 region is CASTQMRLVSGANVLTF. DNA for the CDR3: TGTGCCAGCACTCAGATGAGGTTGGTTTCTGGGGCCAACGTCCTGACTTTC.

This clone was seen a few times. The chain carries TRBV5-1 and TRBJ1-4, with D unclear. V lost 7 bases to trimming and J lost 7 bases, with 20 bases between them. CDR1 is SGHRS and CDR2 is YFSETQ in the germline V gene. This CDR3 region has 15 residues. CDR3 region: CASSPSGPPSEKLFF. CDR3 coding DNA: TGCGCCAGCTCCCCCTCAGGCCCGCCAAGTGAAAAACTGTTTTTT.